These 2 T cell receptor beta chains originate from one sample sequenced in a study of STAT5B mutations in CD4+ large granular lymphocyte leukemia. Profiled with immunoSEQ multiplex PCR; TCRdb holds only in-frame clones, not every one. The repertoire has some 40,000 clones, less than 85% of them found once; the top ten carry under 0.4%. Sequenced: CD4+ T cells from blood buffy coats. The receptors were sampled from a human donor in good health.

The chain combines TRBV5-4 with TRBJ2-5; no clear D. The CDR3 length is 13 residues. Trimming cost V 0 bases and J 2 bases, with 5 bases left between them. The V gene's germline CDR1 is SGHNT and CDR2 YYREEE (reference sequence). This CDR3 reads CASSLENQETQYF. For the CDR3, the DNA is TGTGCCAGCAGCTTGGAAAATCAAGAGACCCAGTACTTC.

The genes are TRBV10-2 and TRBJ2-1; TRBD2 aligns across 10 bases. The CDR3 spans 14 residues. CDR1 and CDR2 from the germline V gene are WSHSY and SAAADI. V was pared by 6 bases and J by 7 bases, with 6 bases of the junction left unmatched. CDR3 protein: CASRLAGVSNEQFF. The CDR3 nucleotides are TGCGCCAGCAGGCTAGCGGGAGTGTCAAATGAGCAGTTCTTC.